This T cell receptor beta chain is from a study of T cell repertoires in cytomegalovirus infection. Study overall: Public TCR beta signatures provided an indication of both CMV infection and a matching HLA type.

This clonotype was found many times. TCRdb reanalysed the reads using MiXCR and keeps one entry per CDR3 protein. The sample yields around 230,000 distinct CDR3 sequences, 5% to 8.5% seen once. The germline CDR1 and CDR2 sequences are DFQATT and SNEGSKA (reference sequence). The CDR3 spans 16 residues. J was trimmed by 0 bases and V by 3 bases; bases with no gene match: 5. The chain employs TRBV20-1 and TRBJ1-5, with TRBD1 matching 10 bases. The source material was PBMCs. This receptor was taken from a human donor in good health (CMV status not recorded). Some clones in this sample may be carry-over from other donors' samples. The CDR3 region is CSASGTGVRSNQPQHF. The DNA for the CDR3 is TGCAGTGCTAGCGGGACAGGGGTCCGTAGCAATCAGCCCCAGCATTTT.